What follows are 22 T cell receptor beta chains derived from one specimen sequenced in a study of blood T cells in healthy people across ages. With a J-beta primer mix and a sample-barcoded 5' primer, a second PCR ran about 7 to 12 cycles. One entry per CDR3 protein results from TCRdb running MiXCR on the 5' RACE reads. This table holds about 1.6 million distinct CDR3 sequences, about 35% found once. The sequencing sample was made of blood. Receptors were obtained from a woman aged 25 to 45 in good health.

This clonotype was detected a few times. In DNA form, the CDR3 reads TGTGCCAGCACTTCAGGCTCCTATAATTCACCCCTCCACTTT. Protein: CASTSGSYNSPLHF. The V call is TRBV18, the J call TRBJ1-6; no clear D gene. This CDR3 has 14 residues. Germline values: CDR1 KGHSH, CDR2 LQKENI. Trimming removed 8 bases from V and 0 bases from J, with 8 bases in between.

On this clonotype: An end of the junction does not agree with germline; a read error may underlie this. The CDR3: CASAMTSGSGGLNYNKQFF. DNA of the CDR3: TGTGCCAGCGCGATGACTAGCGGGAGTGGGGGGTTAAATTACAATAAGCAGTTCTTC. The chain links TRBV27 to TRBJ2-1; 12 bases are a match to TRBD2. This CDR3 is built from 19 residues. CDR1 and CDR2 (germline): MNHEY, SMNVEV (reference sequence).

Turning to this clonotype: Compared with germline, one end of the junction differs, possibly owing to a read error. The chain employs TRBV12-3 or TRBV12-4 and TRBJ2-1; D is ambiguous. The CDR3 has 12 residues. The CDR3 DNA is TGTGCCAACAGTTTTGGGTACAATGAGCAGTTCTTC. The encoded protein is CANSFGYNEQFF.

Note on this clonotype: Possible read error: a much larger clone is one base away. Here the CDR3 reads CSATSFSGHTDAQYF. The DNA of the CDR3 is TGCAGTGCAACCTCATTTAGCGGCCACACAGATGCGCAGTATTTT. The gene calls are TRBV20-1 and TRBJ2-3; D is perhaps TRBD2 (6 bases). The CDR3 is 15 amino acids. Germline CDR1 and CDR2: DFQATT and SNEGSKA (reference sequence).

This clonotype turned up a few times. The chain links TRBV20-1 to TRBJ2-3; 13 bases are shared with TRBD2. The CDR3 spans 15 residues. Unmatched junction bases numbered 4, after V lost 4 bases and J lost 3 bases. CDR1 and CDR2 from the germline V gene are DFQATT and SNEGSKA (reference sequence). The CDR3 region has the DNA TGCAGTGCTAAGACACTAGCGGGGGGGACAGATACGCAGTATTTT. It yields the protein CSAKTLAGGTDTQYF.

This clonotype was picked up a small number of times. CDR3 bases: TGCAGTGCTAGCATGTGGGGCAGCGGGGCTTCGTACGAGCAGTACTTC. It specifies CSASMWGSGASYEQYF. This chain joins TRBV20-1 and TRBJ2-7; 7 bases are shared with TRBD2. Germline values: CDR1 DFQATT, CDR2 SNEGSKA (reference sequence). J lost 4 bases, V lost 3 bases, and 15 bases had no gene match. The CDR3 spans 16 residues.

A word on this clonotype: At one end the junction does not follow the germline gene, possibly because of a read error. The chain carries TRBV7-9 and TRBJ2-1; 12 bases are a match to TRBD1. The last part of the DNA fits TRBJ2-7 better; the J call may be wrong. This CDR3 is built from 14 residues. Germline CDR1 reads SEHNR; CDR2 reads FQNEAQ (reference sequence). This CDR3 reads CAGSSRDRGQEQYF. The CDR3 region has the DNA TGTGCCGGCAGCTCCCGGGACAGGGGGCAAGAGCAGTACTTC.

This clonotype was counted ten times or more. This chain uses TRBV7-3 with TRBJ2-1; 9 nucleotides align to TRBD2. V lost 3 bases, J lost 2 bases, and 2 bases stayed unmatched. CDR1 is SGHTA, CDR2 FQGTGA, per germline. CDR3 length: 15 residues. CDR3 DNA sequence: TGTGCCAGCAGCTTTAGCGGGGGACCCTACAATGAGCAGTTCTTC. This codes for CASSFSGGPYNEQFF.

This clonotype was counted at least ten times. The chain recombines TRBV7-2 with TRBJ2-1; 9 nucleotides line up with TRBD2. Germline loops: CDR1 SGHTA, CDR2 FQGNSA. The CDR3 sequence is 14 residues long. J was trimmed by 9 bases and V by 0 bases; bases with no gene match: 3. The CDR3 spells CASSLAGTSSEQFF. The CDR3 nucleotides are TGTGCCAGCAGCTTAGCCGGGACTAGCTCTGAGCAGTTCTTC.

To note about this clonotype: Given a much more abundant clone one base away, this may be a read error. The chain uses TRBV5-8 and TRBJ1-2, with D tentatively TRBD1 (6 bases). Germline CDR1 SGHTS, CDR2 YDEGEE. Trimming shortened V by 2 bases and J by 4 bases, and 9 bases separated the two germline ends. The CDR3 spans 13 residues. CDR3 sequence: CASSLSGAYGYTF. CDR3 in DNA: TGTGCCAGCAGCTTATCAGGGGCCTATGGCTACACCTTC.

This clonotype was seen repeatedly, ten times or more. The chain has TRBV20-1 and TRBJ2-5; D may be TRBD1 (6 bases). The CDR3 is 16 residues long. Germline V gene data show CDR1 as DFQATT and CDR2 as SNEGSKA (reference sequence). V lost 5 bases to trimming and J lost 1 base, with 20 bases between them. CDR3 coding DNA: TGCAGTGCTCACCCTAGGGGGAAAGGGGCCCAAGAGACCCAGTACTTC. Its protein is CSAHPRGKGAQETQYF.

Remarks on this clonotype: The germline gene is not matched at one end of the junction; a read error may be the cause. The genes are TRBV27 and TRBJ2-6; 9 nucleotides line up with TRBD2. Per germline, CDR1 MNHEY and CDR2 SMNVEV (reference sequence). This CDR3 has 15 residues. The CDR3 spells CASSLRVAGADVLTF. The CDR3 coding sequence is TGTGCCAGCAGTTTAAGGGTAGCGGGGGCCGACGTCCTGACTTTC.

This clonotype was recorded a few times. The chain uses TRBV7-9 and TRBJ2-7; possible D gene TRBD1, 5 bases. Trimming left V 6 bases short and J 3 bases short, with 15 bases between. The CDR3 spans 14 residues. Germline V lookup: CDR1 SEHNR, CDR2 FQNEAQ (reference sequence). CDR3 nucleotide sequence: TGTGCCAGCAGAGACAGTGGAGACCTCTACGAGCAGTACTTC. This encodes CASRDSGDLYEQYF.

This chain joins TRBV7-2 and TRBJ1-5, with TRBD1 matching over 7 bases. Germline V gene data show CDR1 as SGHTA and CDR2 as FQGNSA. The CDR3 is 20 amino acids. Trimming took 2 bases from V and 7 from J; bases not matched to a gene: 23. The CDR3 nucleotides are TGTGCCAGCAGCTTAAGTAGTACGACAGGGATAAGGACAGATAAACAGCCCCAGCATTTT. This sequence encodes CASSLSSTTGIRTDKQPQHF.

This clonotype has a count of ten or more. The chain has TRBV7-2 and TRBJ1-1, with TRBD1 as a possible D gene (5 bases). With 5 bases removed from V and 0 bases from J, the gap between germline ends came to 10 bases. Germline lookup yields CDR1 SGHTA and CDR2 FQGNSA. CDR3 length: 14 amino acids. The CDR3 coding sequence is TGTGCCAGCAGCCCGGGACGCCTGAACACTGAAGCTTTCTTT. Protein product: CASSPGRLNTEAFF. Supplemented by reference TRBV7-2 and TRBJ1-1, the full variable domain reads GAGVSQSPSNKVTEKGKDVELRCDPISGHTALYWYRQSLGQGLEFLIYFQGNSAPDKSGLPSDRFSAERTGGSVSTLTIQRTQQEDSAVYLCASSPGRLNTEAFFGQGTRLTVV.

This chain joins TRBV5-1 and TRBJ1-1; no definite D call. The germline gives CDR1 SGHRS, CDR2 YFSETQ. The V end lost 4 bases, the J end lost 11 bases, and 18 bases lay between the germline ends. The CDR3 length is 13 residues. CDR3 sequence reads: CASSVTPGEAAFF. Here the CDR3 DNA reads TGCGCCAGCAGCGTTACTCCGGGAGAGGCGGCTTTCTTT. Combining the CDR3 with reference TRBV5-1 and TRBJ1-1 gives the whole variable domain KAGVTQTPRYLIKTRGQQVTLSCSPISGHRSVSWYQQTPGQGLQFLFEYFSETQRNKGNFPGRFSGRQFSNSRSEMNVSTLELGDSALYLCASSVTPGEAAFFGQGTRLTVV.

V is TRBV6-5 and J is TRBJ1-5, with 11 bases aligning to TRBD1. The V segment lost 5 bases and the J segment 6 bases; nucleotides outside the gene matches: 9. Per germline, CDR1 MNHEY and CDR2 SVGAGI. The CDR3 covers 16 residues. The CDR3 DNA sequence: TGTGCCAGCAGTCCCACCGGACAGGGGGCTGTTCAGCCCCAGCATTTT. This sequence encodes CASSPTGQGAVQPQHF.

This clonotype was seen more than once but under ten times. The chain carries TRBV3-1 and TRBJ2-1; a weak D match, TRBD1 (5 bases). Germline V gene sequence: CDR1 LGHDT, CDR2 YNNKEL (reference sequence). V was cut by 1 base and J by 3 bases, with 10 bases left in between. This CDR3 has 15 residues. The CDR3 spells CASSQGTDNYNEQFF. The DNA for the CDR3 is TGTGCCAGCAGCCAAGGTACGGACAACTACAATGAGCAGTTCTTC.

This chain joins TRBV7-3 and TRBJ2-3, with no clear D. CDR3 length: 17 amino acids. V lost 2 bases and J lost 0, with 15 bases in between. Germline CDR1 is SGHTA and CDR2 is FQGTGA. The CDR3 DNA reads as TGTGCCAGCAGCTTACGGCCCAAGCGATTTAGCACAGATACGCAGTATTTT. The encoded protein is CASSLRPKRFSTDTQYF. The whole variable domain, filled in from reference TRBV7-3 and TRBJ2-3, reads GAGVSQTPSNKVTEKGKYVELRCDPISGHTALYWYRQSLGQGPEFLIYFQGTGAADDSGLPNDRFFAVRPEGSVSTLKIQRTERGDSAVYLCASSLRPKRFSTDTQYFGPGTRLTVL.

The chain couples TRBV27 to TRBJ1-5; D might be TRBD1 (6 bases). This CDR3 has 16 amino acids. Looked up from germline, CDR1 is MNHEY and CDR2 is SMNVEV (reference sequence). V lost 5 bases to trimming and J lost 6 bases, with 20 bases between them. The CDR3 is CASSPRRGSFGQPQHF. The CDR3 DNA is TGTGCCAGCAGTCCGCGCAGGGGCTCCTTCGGTCAGCCCCAGCATTTT.

This clonotype was counted a few times. The V and J genes are TRBV21-1 and TRBJ2-3. TRBV21-1 is recorded as a pseudogene. The CDR3 extends over 12 amino acids. This CDR3 is CARMRSSDTQYF. CDR3 DNA sequence: TGTGCCAGAATGCGGAGCTCAGATACGCAGTATTTT.

The chain combines TRBV28 with TRBJ1-4, with D perhaps TRBD1 (5 bases). Germline V gene sequence: CDR1 MDHEN, CDR2 SYDVKM. CDR3 length: 16 amino acids. V was cut by 4 bases and J by 10 bases, with 22 bases left in between. This CDR3 reads CASSSRLDTLRGKLFF. The CDR3 DNA reads TGTGCCAGCAGTTCACGTCTCGACACCCTTAGGGGAAAACTGTTTTTT.